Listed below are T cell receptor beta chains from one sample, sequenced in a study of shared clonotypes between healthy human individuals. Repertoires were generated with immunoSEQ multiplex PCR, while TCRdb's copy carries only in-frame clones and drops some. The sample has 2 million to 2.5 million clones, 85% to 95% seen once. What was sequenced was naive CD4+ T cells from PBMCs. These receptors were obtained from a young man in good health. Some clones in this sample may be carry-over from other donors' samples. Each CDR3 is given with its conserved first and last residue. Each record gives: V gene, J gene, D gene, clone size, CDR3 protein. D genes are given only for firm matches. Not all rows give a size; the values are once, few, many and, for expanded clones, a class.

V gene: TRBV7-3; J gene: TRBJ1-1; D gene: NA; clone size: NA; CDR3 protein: CASSLRAVALAEAFF
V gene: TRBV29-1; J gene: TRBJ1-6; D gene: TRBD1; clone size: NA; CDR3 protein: CSVRTQGQNSPLHF
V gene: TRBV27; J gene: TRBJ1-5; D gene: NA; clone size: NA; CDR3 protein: CASSLEGRGGQPQHF
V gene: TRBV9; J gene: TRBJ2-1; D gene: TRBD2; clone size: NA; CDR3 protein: CASSALAGVEYNEQFF
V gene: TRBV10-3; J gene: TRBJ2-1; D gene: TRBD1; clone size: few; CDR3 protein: CAISDPGQGLNEQFF
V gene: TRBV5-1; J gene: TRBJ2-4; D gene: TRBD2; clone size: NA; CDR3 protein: CASSSAGGRDIQYF
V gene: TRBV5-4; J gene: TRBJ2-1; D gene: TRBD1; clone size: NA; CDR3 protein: CASSLFQGGPHSYNEQFF
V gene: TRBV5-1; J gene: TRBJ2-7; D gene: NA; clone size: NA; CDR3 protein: CASSNYDSYEQYF
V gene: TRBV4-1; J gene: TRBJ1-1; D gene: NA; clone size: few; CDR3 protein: CASSPGIPMWANTEAFF
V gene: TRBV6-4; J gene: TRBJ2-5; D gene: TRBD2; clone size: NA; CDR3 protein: CASRGLAGGQETQYF
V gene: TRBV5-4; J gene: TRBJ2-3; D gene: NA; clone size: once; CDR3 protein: CASSSLTDTQYF
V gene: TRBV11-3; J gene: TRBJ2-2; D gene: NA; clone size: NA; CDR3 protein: CASSSQADGGSGELFF
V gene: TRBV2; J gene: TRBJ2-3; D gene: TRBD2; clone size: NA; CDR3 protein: CASTQLAAQYF
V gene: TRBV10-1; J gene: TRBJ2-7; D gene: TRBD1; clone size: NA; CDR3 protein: CASGRQGSEQYF
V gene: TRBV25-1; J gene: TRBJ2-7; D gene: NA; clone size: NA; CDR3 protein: CASSHPQEYEQYF
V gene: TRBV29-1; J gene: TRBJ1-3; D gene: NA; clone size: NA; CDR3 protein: CSVSSSGNTIYF
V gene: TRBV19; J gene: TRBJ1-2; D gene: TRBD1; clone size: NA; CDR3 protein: CASSLTGGSSYGYTF